This T cell receptor (beta chain) came from a study of cytomegalovirus exposure and HLA in healthy donors (dated by TCRdb to 2017 to 2019). About the full investigation: A later analysis indicated that the 120 validation repertoires were generated on the platform also employed for the approximately 670 repertoires of the first cohort. The study aimed to test whether signatures of past pathogen exposure could be identified by cataloging public T cell receptors. Along with the approximately 650-subject first cohort, a separate validation cohort of more than 90 different subjects was used. To predict cytomegalovirus infection status, the study combined high-throughput TCR immunosequencing, statistical association of individual TCRs with disease status, and machine learning. Overall results and qualifications from the work: Across donors, most TCR sequences were observed very rarely, whereas some public TCRs were present in many individuals. Of the cluster scores, 90% to 95% were above 0 in a later analysis, which found that TCRs clustered in the first cohort also tended to co-occur in the 120 validation repertoires. The validation cohort had no HLA typing available for a later analysis, so co-occurrence within that cohort was assessed over all 130 or so repertoires. In the study, about 150 TCR beta chains were listed as associated with cytomegalovirus. The authors suggested that the approach could potentially be extended to other disease states and immunological phenotypes. In both the original and validation cohorts, the classifier was reported to diagnose cytomegalovirus status with high specificity and sensitivity. In vitro tests confirmed that a few of the cytomegalovirus-associated TCR beta chains recognize cytomegalovirus antigens.

The CDR3 goes from the cysteine to the phenylalanine over 16 residues. Only the CDR3 DNA stays, 48 bases, in frame from base 1. Cut back by 0 bases and 0 bases, the V and J ends lie 10 bases apart. CDR1 and CDR2 are drawn from the germline V gene: SGHDT, YYEEEE. To note about this clone: The clone's antigen remains unknown. It has no much larger one-base neighbor in the sample; base qualities were not kept.

Donors formed part of the validation cohort, which comprised about 130 subjects and was distinct from the first cohort of under 750 subjects. The method was the immunoSEQ multiplex PCR assay. As for how the authors treated the data: To diagnose cytomegalovirus status from the catalog of TCR beta chain sequences, a statistical classification framework was built. The immuneACCESS repertoire file appears here via TCRdb, limited to in-frame rearrangements. These files lack a portion of the clones; in checked studies, under half of the deficit traces to unresolved V genes, and the cause of the others is not known. D and trimming come from the DNA, and the V and J calls and clone size come from that table. This sample comprises over 110,000 clones, 80% to 90% of them detected only once. The ten largest account for less than 3.5% of the sample.

Sequencing input: PBMCs. The receptor was derived from a young man in good health and CMV-seronegative. The chain is assembled from TRBV5-6 and TRBJ2-1, with the D gene not confidently named. The base sequence is TGTGCCAGCAGCTTGGTGCCGGGTTTCTCCTACAATGAGCAGTTCTTC. This translates into CASSLVPGFSYNEQFF.